This passage covers 32 T cell receptor beta chains from one sample sequenced in a study of CD8+ T cells in alopecia areata. Reverse transcribed after extraction, RNA yielded cDNA as the sequencing template. Produced via immunoSEQ multiplex PCR; TCRdb's table is partial and in-frame only. This table holds around 190,000 clones, about three fifths found once. Treatment described: oral pan-JAK inhibitor, 5-10 mg twice daily. The starting material was CD4+ T cells sorted from blood, obtained at week 4, from a patient treated with tofacitinib. The receptors come from a human donor with alopecia areata.

The V call is TRBV30, the J call TRBJ2-6; D not resolved. V lost 0 bases and J lost 0, with 12 bases in between. Per germline, CDR1 GTSNPN and CDR2 SVGIG (reference sequence). This CDR3 has 17 residues. CDR3 in DNA: TGTGCCTGGAGTGTGGTGAAAGATAGCTCTGGGGCCAACGTCCTGACTTTC. Translating gives CAWSVVKDSSGANVLTF.

This chain connects TRBV7-2 to TRBJ2-5; D is uncertain. Trimming removed 8 bases at V and 7 bases at J, with 17 bases between. The CDR3 totals 13 residues. The V gene's germline CDR1 is SGHTA and CDR2 FQGNSA. The CDR3: CASSLTEWGTQYF. CDR3 sequence (DNA): TGTGCCAGCTCCCTGACGGAATGGGGGACCCAGTACTTC.

V usage is TRBV7-2 and J usage is TRBJ2-7; 10 bases match TRBD2. Per germline, CDR1 SGHTA and CDR2 FQGNSA. V shed 1 base, J shed 4 bases, and the junction held 4 bases outside the gene matches. The CDR3 is 15 residues long. CDR3 amino acids: CASSLEVSGGYEQYF. In nucleotides, the CDR3 is TGTGCCAGCAGCTTAGAGGTTAGCGGGGGGTACGAGCAGTACTTC.

The chain employs TRBV15 and TRBJ2-4; a weak D match, TRBD2 (5 bases). Germline loops: CDR1 LNHNV, CDR2 YYDKDF (reference sequence). CDR3 length: 16 amino acids. The ends were cut back, 0 bases at V and 1 base at J, with 10 bases in the middle. CDR3 amino acids: CATSRDIGVAKNIQYF. In nucleotides, the CDR3 is TGTGCCACCAGCAGAGATATCGGGGTCGCCAAAAACATTCAGTACTTC.

The chain employs TRBV19 and TRBJ2-7; 8 bases align to TRBD1. CDR1 LNHDA and CDR2 SQIVND come from the germline V gene (reference sequence). The V gene end was trimmed by 5 bases and the J gene end by 4 bases; junction bases not matched to a gene: 10. The CDR3 length is 15 residues. The CDR3 coding sequence is TGTGCCAGTAGTCCCTATGGGACAGGTCCTTACGAGCAGTACTTC. The encoded protein is CASSPYGTGPYEQYF.

This clone was observed a single time. Germline and junction disagree at one end, which may indicate a read error. V and J are TRBV28 and TRBJ1-2; D unclear. Per germline, CDR1 MDHEN and CDR2 SYDVKM. The CDR3 covers 9 residues. The CDR3 DNA sequence: TGTGCCAGCAGTTTTTCCCTTTACTTC. It codes for CASSFSLYF.

The rearrangement links TRBV27 to TRBJ2-7; D call uncertain. The length of the CDR3 is 15 residues. CDR1 is MNHEY and CDR2 is SMNVEV in the germline V gene (reference sequence). Trimming left V 6 bases short and J 1 base short, with 16 bases between. In DNA form, the CDR3 reads TGTGCCAGCAGATTAGAGGCTCCCGGGTCCTACGAGCAGTACTTC. This gives the protein CASRLEAPGSYEQYF.

V gene TRBV7-2 combines with J gene TRBJ2-7; a weak D match, TRBD1 (6 bases). Trimming pared 1 base from V and 0 bases from J, leaving 10 bases between. The CDR3 runs to 15 residues. Germline CDR1 reads SGHTA; CDR2 reads FQGNSA. CDR3 sequence: CASSLVRDNSYEQYF. The CDR3 DNA reads TGTGCCAGCAGCTTAGTACGGGACAACTCCTACGAGCAGTACTTC.

J is TRBJ1-6 and V is TRBV27; unclear D gene. The germline V gene has CDR1 MNHEY and CDR2 SMNVEV (reference sequence). V lost 3 bases to trimming and J lost 3 bases, with 0 bases between them. The CDR3 loop spans 12 amino acids. CDR3 loop: CASSFYNSPLHF. The CDR3 region has the DNA TGTGCCAGCAGTTTCTATAATTCACCCCTCCACTTT.

The chain couples TRBV5-1 to TRBJ2-3; D perhaps matches TRBD2 (5 bases). Trimming removed 1 base from V and 2 bases from J, with 8 bases in between. Per germline, CDR1 SGHRS and CDR2 YFSETQ. This CDR3 has 14 residues. For the CDR3, the DNA is TGCGCCAGCAGCTTGAGCGGAACCACAGATACGCAGTATTTT. Residues: CASSLSGTTDTQYF.

The chain couples TRBV15 to TRBJ2-7; D is undetermined. Germline CDR1 and CDR2: LNHNV and YYDKDF (reference sequence). The V gene lost 3 bases and the J gene lost 2 bases, with 8 bases spanning the gap. The CDR3 runs 13 residues. The CDR3 loop is CATSRAVTYEQYF. In DNA form, the CDR3 reads TGTGCCACCAGCAGGGCCGTAACCTACGAGCAGTACTTC.

This clone was detected only a few times. The CDR3 DNA reads TGCAGCTCCACGACAGGTGGAAACACCATATATTTT. It encodes CSSTTGGNTIYF. J is TRBJ1-3 and V is TRBV29-1; possibly TRBD1 for D (6 bases). In germline, CDR1 is SQVTM, CDR2 ANQGSEA. CDR3 length: 12 amino acids. The V end was cut by 8 bases, the J end by 3 bases, with 11 bases between.

This chain connects TRBV7-2 to TRBJ2-6; D remains unclear. The V end was cut by 1 base, the J end by 2 bases, with 9 bases between. In germline, CDR1 is SGHTA, CDR2 FQGNSA. The CDR3 is made up of 16 amino acids. The CDR3 DNA sequence: TGTGCCAGCAGCTTAGAGGGTCAGGCTGGGGCCAACGTCCTGACTTTC. It yields the protein CASSLEGQAGANVLTF.

The V call is TRBV2, the J call TRBJ2-7; D gene ambiguous. V lost 6 bases to trimming and J lost 3 bases, with 12 bases between them. Germline V gene data show CDR1 as SNHLY and CDR2 as FYNNEI. The CDR3 sequence is 13 residues long. DNA for the CDR3: TGTGCCAGCAGGGACCCTTGGGGCTACGAGCAGTACTTC. Protein sequence: CASRDPWGYEQYF.

The rearrangement joins TRBV6-5 to TRBJ2-5; the D gene is possibly TRBD2 (6 bases). There are 12 residues in the CDR3. Germline assignment: CDR1 MNHEY and CDR2 SVGAGI. With 6 bases removed from V and 4 bases from J, the gap between germline ends came to 9 bases. The CDR3 region has the DNA TGTGCCAGCAGCCCGCGGGGAGAGACCCAGTACTTC. This codes for CASSPRGETQYF.

This clone occurred a few times. The chain combines TRBV4-1 with TRBJ1-5, with TRBD1 identical over 8 bases. Trimming took 1 base from V and 5 from J; bases not matched to a gene: 4. Germline CDR1 and CDR2: MGHRA and YSYEKL. The CDR3 is 15 residues long. The CDR3 sequence is CASSQGTGLDQPQHF. The CDR3 nucleotides read TGCGCCAGCAGCCAAGGGACAGGGCTTGATCAGCCCCAGCATTTT.

The chain carries TRBV18 and TRBJ2-1; no clear D gene. V lost 3 bases and J 7 bases, leaving 22 bases between the germline ends. This CDR3 is built from 17 residues. The germline gives CDR1 KGHSH, CDR2 LQKENI. CDR3 sequence (DNA): TGTGCCAGCTCACCTTCCCAAACAAGTTCCGTTCTAAATGAGCAGTTCTTC. Translation: CASSPSQTSSVLNEQFF.

The chain has TRBV7-3 and TRBJ2-1, with TRBD2 identical over 13 bases. The CDR3 contains 19 residues. Per germline, CDR1 SGHTA and CDR2 FQGTGA. Germline trimming cut 4 bases from V and 4 bases from J; bases unmatched to any gene: 13. The CDR3 region has the DNA TGTGCCAGCAGCTCCCACCCGACGGGACTAGCGGGGAGGTACAATGAGCAGTTCTTC. Amino acids: CASSSHPTGLAGRYNEQFF.

The V and J genes are TRBV4-1 and TRBJ2-1, with D perhaps assigned TRBD1 or TRBD2 (5 bases each). The V and J ends lost 0 bases and 2 bases respectively, with 11 bases between them. The CDR3 sequence is 16 residues long. The germline CDR1 and CDR2 sequences are MGHRA and YSYEKL. CDR3: CASSQDPGPPYNEQFF. DNA for the CDR3: TGCGCCAGCAGCCAAGATCCGGGGCCCCCCTACAATGAGCAGTTCTTC.

The gene calls are TRBV5-1 and TRBJ2-1, with 8 bases matching TRBD2. Germline CDR1 SGHRS, CDR2 YFSETQ. Trimming at V came to 2 bases and at J to 3 bases, leaving 4 bases not matched to a gene. The CDR3 consists of 15 residues. For the CDR3, the DNA is TGCGCCAGCAGCTTAGCGGGGGCGAACTACAATGAGCAGTTCTTC. It encodes CASSLAGANYNEQFF. The whole variable domain, filled in from reference TRBV5-1 and TRBJ2-1, reads KAGVTQTPRYLIKTRGQQVTLSCSPISGHRSVSWYQQTPGQGLQFLFEYFSETQRNKGNFPGRFSGRQFSNSRSEMNVSTLELGDSALYLCASSLAGANYNEQFFGPGTRLTVL.

V gene TRBV18 combines with J gene TRBJ1-2; unclear D gene. In germline, CDR1 is KGHSH, CDR2 LQKENI. The V end was cut by 0 bases, the J end by 5 bases, with 10 bases between. The CDR3 contains 14 residues. This CDR3 reads CASSPPGRQYGYTF. The DNA of the CDR3 is TGTGCCAGCTCACCACCGGGCCGCCAGTATGGCTACACCTTC.

The genes are TRBV15 and TRBJ2-1, with D perhaps TRBD1 or TRBD2 (5 bases each). Per the germline V gene, CDR1 is LNHNV and CDR2 is YYDKDF (reference sequence). CDR3 length: 16 amino acids. V was cut by 1 base and J by 2 bases, with 12 bases left in between. The CDR3 nucleotides read TGTGCCACCAGCAGAGGAGGGACGGCCACCTACAATGAGCAGTTCTTC. Protein: CATSRGGTATYNEQFF.

The rearrangement links TRBV10-3 to TRBJ2-2; 7 bases line up with TRBD2. V was clipped by 2 bases and J by 6 bases; unmatched bases: 9. The CDR3 is made up of 16 amino acids. The germline V gene has CDR1 ENHRY and CDR2 SYGVKD. CDR3 DNA: TGTGCCATCAGTGAGACGGGGGGTCTAAGCGCCGGGGAGCTGTTTTTT. This gives the protein CAISETGGLSAGELFF.

The J gene is TRBJ1-2, the V gene TRBV30, with a possible D match to TRBD1 (6 bases). V was pared by 8 bases and J by 8 bases, with 21 bases between. Germline-derived CDR1 and CDR2 are GTSNPN and SVGIG (reference sequence). The CDR3 sequence is 13 residues long. The chain's CDR3 is CAGQQGSLGGYTF. Written as DNA, the CDR3 is TGTGCCGGCCAACAGGGTTCTTTGGGAGGCTACACCTTC.

This rearrangement joins TRBV5-4 to TRBJ2-5, with 12 bases fitting TRBD2. Germline CDR1 SGHNT, CDR2 YYREEE (reference sequence). V trimming: 4 bases; J trimming: 2 bases; junction bases outside the gene matches: 6. The CDR3 is 16 residues long. CDR3 region: CASSLQLAGGQETQYF. The CDR3 DNA is TGTGCCAGCAGCCTACAACTAGCGGGGGGACAAGAGACCCAGTACTTC.

V gene TRBV30 combines with J gene TRBJ2-5, with D possibly called TRBD1 or TRBD2 (6 bases each). The CDR3 length is 16 residues. Germline lookup yields CDR1 GTSNPN and CDR2 SVGIG (reference sequence). V was pared by 1 base and J by 5 bases, with 20 bases between. The CDR3 DNA follows: TGTGCCTGGAGTGCCTTTTGGGGGGCGAAAGTGGAGACCCAGTACTTC. This sequence encodes CAWSAFWGAKVETQYF.

The table lists this clone with a few counts. The chain carries TRBV5-1 and TRBJ1-5; D may be TRBD1 (5 bases). Germline V lookup: CDR1 SGHRS, CDR2 YFSETQ. The CDR3 sequence is 14 residues long. Trimming cost V 0 bases and J 6 bases, with 10 bases left between them. CDR3 residues: CASSLGQLGQPQHF. As DNA, the CDR3 is TGCGCCAGCAGCTTGGGACAGCTGGGTCAGCCCCAGCATTTT.

The chain couples TRBV6-5 to TRBJ1-5; 8 bases are a match to TRBD1. Per the germline V gene, CDR1 is MNHEY and CDR2 is SVGAGI. The V and J ends lost 6 bases and 5 bases, in that order; junction bases with no gene match: 9. The length of the CDR3 is 15 residues. CDR3 protein: CASRTDREGDQPQHF. As DNA, the CDR3 is TGTGCCAGCAGGACGGACAGGGAAGGGGATCAGCCCCAGCATTTT.

The chain recombines TRBV9 with TRBJ1-6; D gene unclear. V lost 4 bases and J lost 5, with 13 bases in between. The CDR3 is 15 residues long. Germline V gene sequence: CDR1 SGDLS, CDR2 YYNGEE. The CDR3 reads CASSPRPGDNSPLHF. Here the CDR3 DNA reads TGTGCCAGCAGCCCCCGGCCCGGAGATAATTCACCCCTCCACTTT.

The genes are TRBV27 and TRBJ1-2; 7 bases match TRBD1. Trimming cost V 5 bases and J 6 bases; bases outside gene matches: 9. This CDR3 spans 14 amino acids. CDR1 and CDR2 (germline): MNHEY, SMNVEV (reference sequence). The CDR3 region is CASSRQGGVDGYTF. The DNA of the CDR3 is TGTGCCAGCAGTCGACAGGGAGGAGTCGATGGCTACACCTTC.

The chain is built from TRBV2 and TRBJ1-1; D remains ambiguous. This CDR3 contains 14 residues. The V end was cut by 4 bases, the J end by 3 bases, with 12 bases between. Germline-derived CDR1 and CDR2 are SNHLY and FYNNEI. CDR3 bases: TGTGCCAGCAGTGCTCCACTTTTGTACACTGAAGCTTTCTTT. Amino acid sequence: CASSAPLLYTEAFF.

The V call is TRBV7-2, the J call TRBJ2-5; 7 nucleotides match TRBD2. V trimming: 10 bases; J trimming: 3 bases; junction bases outside the gene matches: 8. The length of the CDR3 is 13 residues. Per germline, CDR1 SGHTA and CDR2 FQGNSA. The CDR3 sequence is CATRRAGEETQYF. The CDR3 region has the DNA TGTGCCACCCGTCGGGCGGGGGAAGAGACCCAGTACTTC.